This TCR beta chain was documented in a study of T cell responses to AZD1222 COVID-19 vaccine. Study observations and caveats: White British ancestry dominated among donors, who included more females, and clonal diversity was possibly underestimated.

Using immunoSEQ multiplex PCR, the repertoire was profiled, and TCRdb retains in-frame clones only, with some absent. The sample has around 50,000 clones, roughly 80% seen once; the top ten hold approximately 10%. Notes on this clone: Its antigen is not identified.

V lost 5 bases, J lost 0 bases, and 10 bases lay in between. The CDR3 is 15 amino acids. Per germline, CDR1 MDHEN and CDR2 SYDVKM. The rearrangement links TRBV28 to TRBJ2-2, with D possibly TRBD1 on 5 matching bases. The source was peripheral blood, collected on day 0 of AZD1222 vaccination. The sequence came from an adult in good health. The CDR3 nucleotides read TGTGCCAGCAGTCAACAGGACGCGAACACCGGGGAGCTGTTTTTT. This encodes CASSQQDANTGELFF.